The 5 T cell receptor beta chains below were found in one sample sequenced in a study of early T cells in non-severe SARS-CoV-2 infection. TCRdb reprocessed the 5' RACE reads via MiXCR and lists one record per CDR3 protein. This sample carries 110,000 or so distinct CDR3 sequences, about 12% of them seen once, and the ten largest clones take 3% to 3.5%. Source material: whole blood. All receptors derive from an adult who was a healthcare worker with PCR-confirmed SARS-CoV-2 infection or an uninfected control (not recorded which).

The rearrangement joins TRBV29-1 to TRBJ2-2; no firm D call. CDR3 length: 13 amino acids. The ends were cut back, 4 bases at V and 6 bases at J, with 12 bases in the middle. Germline CDR1 and CDR2: SQVTM and ANQGSEA. CDR3 sequence reads: CSVALKDPGELFF. CDR3 nucleotide sequence: TGCAGCGTTGCCCTAAAGGACCCCGGGGAGCTGTTTTTT.

This clonotype was counted ten times or more. This chain uses TRBV4-2 with TRBJ1-6; tentative D call: TRBD1 (5 bases). Per germline, CDR1 LGHNA and CDR2 YNFKEQ. This CDR3 has 16 residues. The V and J ends lost 4 bases and 6 bases respectively, with 16 bases between them. The CDR3 region is CASSLSGTAANSPLHF. CDR3 DNA: TGTGCCAGCAGCCTCAGTGGGACGGCGGCTAATTCACCCCTCCACTTT.

The chain carries TRBV6-2 or TRBV6-3 and TRBJ1-2, with a weak D call TRBD1 (6 bases). The germline CDR1 and CDR2 sequences are MNHEY and SVGEGT. Trimming removed 6 bases from V and 4 bases from J, with 12 bases in between. This CDR3 is 13 amino acids long. This CDR3 is CASSEDRFYGYTF. In nucleotides, the CDR3 is TGTGCCAGCAGCGAAGACAGGTTCTATGGCTACACCTTC.

In nucleotides, the CDR3 is TGTGCCAGCAGTGGGGACAGGCTAAGGGCTGAAGCTTTCTTT. Translation: CASSGDRLRAEAFF. The chain uses TRBV12-3 or TRBV12-4 and TRBJ1-1; 8 bases line up with TRBD1. The CDR3 length is 14 residues. The trim removed 5 bases at V and 6 bases at J, leaving 8 bases unmatched.

In this sample, this clonotype turned up a few times. The chain carries TRBV29-1 and TRBJ2-5; 8 bases are a match to TRBD1. The germline V gene encodes CDR1 SQVTM and CDR2 ANQGSEA. V lost 5 bases and J lost 3; bases outside the gene matches: 2. CDR3 length: 12 amino acids. DNA of the CDR3: TGCAGCGTTTCAGGGGGCGAAGAGACCCAGTACTTC. This encodes CSVSGGEETQYF.